A single sample is the source of the 27 T cell receptor beta chains below, sequenced in a study of shared clonotypes between healthy human individuals. Produced via immunoSEQ multiplex PCR; TCRdb's table is partial and in-frame only. The repertoire holds around 1.4 million clones, with 98% as singletons. Sequencing used naive CD4+ T cells sorted from blood. Described subset: CD45RA+ positively selected. The origin of the receptors is a man aged 30-40 years in good health.

The chain is built from TRBV6-1 and TRBJ1-5; D uncertain. Germline V gene sequence: CDR1 MNHNS, CDR2 SASEGT. With 1 base removed from V and 7 bases from J, the gap between germline ends came to 5 bases. This CDR3 contains 12 residues. CDR3 loop: CASSEVRQPQHF. The CDR3 region has the DNA TGTGCCAGCAGTGAAGTAAGACAGCCCCAGCATTTT.

The chain carries TRBV13 and TRBJ2-5, with 11 bases matching TRBD2. The V gene's germline CDR1 is PRHDT and CDR2 FYEKMQ (reference sequence). This CDR3 region has 15 residues. V shed 2 bases and J 2 bases; nucleotides not matched to a gene: 1. CDR3 nucleotide sequence: TGTGCCAGCAGCTTAAGACTAGCGGGGCAAGAGACCCAGTACTTC. Translated, it gives CASSLRLAGQETQYF.

The V call is TRBV28, the J call TRBJ1-1; D unresolved. The CDR3 runs 11 residues. The V and J ends lost 10 bases and 4 bases respectively, with 10 bases between them. CDR1 is MDHEN, CDR2 SYDVKM, per germline. This CDR3 is CATVWGTEAFF. The CDR3 region has the DNA TGTGCCACCGTGTGGGGCACTGAAGCTTTCTTT.

V gene TRBV4-3 combines with J gene TRBJ2-1; the match to TRBD2 covers 9 bases. From germline, CDR1 is LGHNA and CDR2 YSLEER. This CDR3 comprises 18 residues. V shed 1 base and J 0 bases; nucleotides not matched to a gene: 7. CDR3 nucleotides: TGCGCCAGCAGCCAAGGGCTAGCGGGAAGAAGCTCCTACAATGAGCAGTTCTTC. It yields the protein CASSQGLAGRSSYNEQFF.

This chain links TRBV25-1 with TRBJ1-1, with a weak D call TRBD1 (5 bases). The length of the CDR3 is 15 residues. The V gene's germline CDR1 is MGHDK and CDR2 SYGVNS. V lost 2 bases and J lost 3, with 13 bases in between. As DNA, the CDR3 is TGTGCCAGCAGTGAAGCCAAAACGGGGGACACTGAAGCTTTCTTT. It translates to CASSEAKTGDTEAFF.

This chain uses TRBV18 with TRBJ2-2; a possible D gene is TRBD2 (5 bases). CDR1 and CDR2 from the germline V gene are KGHSH and LQKENI. The CDR3 is made up of 13 amino acids. V was trimmed by 3 bases and J by 6 bases, leaving 8 bases between them. CDR3 protein: CASSPTSAGELFF. CDR3 in DNA: TGTGCCAGCTCACCTACTAGTGCCGGGGAGCTGTTTTTT.

About this clone itself: At the DNA level, this CDR3 is encoded by other sequences in the same sample as well. J is TRBJ2-5 and V is TRBV5-4, with 8 positions matching TRBD1. Trimming removed 4 bases from V and 5 bases from J; junction bases left unmatched: 4. CDR1 and CDR2 from the germline V gene are SGHNT and YYREEE (reference sequence). The CDR3 loop spans 13 amino acids. The CDR3: CASSPRGRETQYF. The CDR3 DNA reads TGTGCCAGCAGCCCCAGGGGGCGGGAGACCCAGTACTTC.

The rearrangement uses TRBV18 and TRBJ2-2; 9 nucleotides line up with TRBD1. The CDR3 length is 13 residues. CDR1 and CDR2 from the germline V gene are KGHSH and LQKENI. The junction had 2 bases not matched to a gene; V was cut back by 6 bases and J by 6 bases. CDR3 amino acids: CASSGQGPGELFF. As DNA, the CDR3 is TGTGCCAGCTCCGGACAGGGGCCCGGGGAGCTGTTTTTT.

This chain connects TRBV4-3 to TRBJ2-1; perhaps TRBD1 as D (6 bases). The CDR3 has 15 amino acids. V dropped 3 bases and J dropped 8 bases, with 17 bases sitting between them. Germline V CDR1 and CDR2: LGHNA, YSLEER. The CDR3, as DNA: TGCGCCAGCAGCCACCTGAGCAGGGGTAAGGATGAGCAGTTCTTC. Its translation is CASSHLSRGKDEQFF.

This chain connects TRBV14 to TRBJ2-1, with D perhaps assigned TRBD1 or TRBD2 (6 bases each). V was pared by 5 bases and J by 8 bases, with 22 bases between. The length of the CDR3 is 16 residues. Looked up from germline, CDR1 is SGHDN and CDR2 is FVKESK. CDR3 sequence: CASSSRMLKGGDEQFF. The CDR3 DNA sequence: TGTGCCAGCAGCTCCCGGATGCTGAAGGGGGGCGATGAGCAGTTCTTC.

The CDR3 region has the DNA TGTGCCAGCAGCCAAGAAGGGACAACGTACCAAGAGACCCAGTACTTC. The encoded protein is CASSQEGTTYQETQYF. V and J are TRBV4-2 and TRBJ2-5; the D gene is possibly TRBD1 (6 bases). V lost 0 bases and J 0 bases, leaving 11 bases between the germline ends. CDR1 is LGHNA, CDR2 YNFKEQ, per germline. This CDR3 is 16 amino acids long.

A single count supports this clone. The chain employs TRBV7-6 and TRBJ2-1; the match to TRBD2 covers 11 bases. V shed 5 bases and J 5 bases; nucleotides not matched to a gene: 5. The CDR3 spans 15 residues. Germline V gives CDR1 SGHVS, CDR2 FNYEAQ. The DNA of the CDR3 is TGTGCCAGCAGCGATAGCGGGAGGGTCAACAATGAGCAGTTCTTC. It yields the protein CASSDSGRVNNEQFF.

This chain joins TRBV6-5 and TRBJ2-7; unclear D gene. V lost 6 bases and J 3 bases, leaving 12 bases between the germline ends. There are 13 residues in the CDR3. The germline V gene encodes CDR1 MNHEY and CDR2 SVGAGI. The CDR3 bases are TGTGCCAGCAGCGTGGGAATGATCTACGAGCAGTACTTC. It specifies CASSVGMIYEQYF.

The rearrangement links TRBV19 to TRBJ2-1; 9 nucleotides align to TRBD2. The CDR3 consists of 16 residues. Trimming took 6 bases from V and 0 from J; bases not matched to a gene: 6. Germline V gives CDR1 LNHDA, CDR2 SQIVND (reference sequence). The CDR3 is CASRGLAADSYNEQFF. CDR3 nucleotides: TGTGCCAGTAGGGGACTAGCCGCTGACTCCTACAATGAGCAGTTCTTC.

The chain has TRBV10-3 and TRBJ1-1; 7 bases align to TRBD1. Germline V lookup: CDR1 ENHRY, CDR2 SYGVKD. The CDR3 has 14 amino acids. With 4 bases clipped from V and 3 bases from J, the junction kept 5 bases outside the gene matches. CDR3 bases: TGTGCCATCAGTGCCCAACAGGGGTACACTGAAGCTTTCTTT. Translating gives CAISAQQGYTEAFF.

The genes are TRBV7-2 and TRBJ2-5, with 10 positions matching TRBD2. V dropped 2 bases and J dropped 5; count of bases not matched to a gene: 2. The CDR3 extends over 14 amino acids. Germline CDR1 and CDR2: SGHTA and FQGNSA. Written as DNA, the CDR3 is TGTGCCAGCAGCTTACGAGCGGGAGGGGAGACCCAGTACTTC. It yields the protein CASSLRAGGETQYF.

The rearrangement uses TRBV5-6 and TRBJ1-5; D call uncertain. The V gene's germline CDR1 is SGHDT and CDR2 YYEEEE. Trimming shortened V by 2 bases and J by 5 bases, and 8 bases separated the two germline ends. The CDR3 is 13 amino acids. The DNA of the CDR3 is TGTGCCAGCAGCTTTGGGAGGGATCAGCCCCAGCATTTT. This encodes CASSFGRDQPQHF.

This clone is a singleton in its sample. This chain links TRBV19 with TRBJ2-1, with D possibly TRBD2 on 6 matching bases. Trimming took off 7 bases at V and 7 bases at J, with 14 bases between the two ends. This CDR3 region has 13 residues. From germline, CDR1 is LNHDA and CDR2 SQIVND (reference sequence). CDR3 amino acids: CASKSSGLNEQFF. The CDR3 coding sequence is TGTGCCAGTAAGTCCAGCGGGCTTAATGAGCAGTTCTTC.

The rearrangement joins TRBV11-2 to TRBJ2-7, with 9 bases matching TRBD1. Per germline, CDR1 SGHAT and CDR2 FQNNGV. Trimming took 6 bases from V and 4 from J; bases not matched to a gene: 10. CDR3 length equals 15 residues. This chain's CDR3 is CASRIPGTGLYEQYF. DNA of the CDR3: TGTGCCAGCAGAATTCCCGGGACAGGGTTGTACGAGCAGTACTTC.

The DNA for the CDR3 is TGTGCCAGCAGCAAGGATCCCGGACGGCAGTACTTC. Translated: CASSKDPGRQYF. The chain joins TRBV6-5 to TRBJ2-7; D unclear. The length of the CDR3 is 12 residues. CDR1 MNHEY and CDR2 SVGAGI come from the germline V gene. V was pared by 6 bases and J by 9 bases, with 15 bases between.

This chain connects TRBV21-1 to TRBJ2-3; no DNA check was done on the table's D call, TRBD2. TRBV21-1 corresponds to a pseudogene. The CDR3 is 19 amino acids. The CDR3 spells CASSNQGPLAPDSTDTQYF. CDR3 DNA sequence: TGTGCCAGCAGCAACCAGGGCCCACTAGCGCCCGATAGCACAGATACGCAGTATTTT.

The chain couples TRBV5-1 to TRBJ2-5; a weak D match, TRBD1 (6 bases). This CDR3 contains 14 residues. In germline, CDR1 is SGHRS, CDR2 YFSETQ. Trimming removed 4 bases from V and 2 bases from J, with 12 bases in between. The CDR3 region is CASSPGQEQETQYF. The DNA for the CDR3 is TGCGCCAGCAGCCCGGGACAAGAACAAGAGACCCAGTACTTC.

The rearrangement uses TRBV7-6 and TRBJ1-5; unclear D gene. Germline assignment: CDR1 SGHVS and CDR2 FNYEAQ. This CDR3 is 13 amino acids long. The V end lost 0 bases, the J end lost 9 bases, and 9 bases lay between the germline ends. CDR3 nucleotide sequence: TGTGCCAGCAGCTTAGCTGACATCGGGCCCCAGCATTTT. This sequence encodes CASSLADIGPQHF.

The chain joins TRBV7-6 to TRBJ1-3, with D hard to call. Between the trimmed V and J ends, which lost 4 bases and 4 bases, there was a span of 5 bases. The CDR3 is 12 residues long. CDR1 is SGHVS and CDR2 is FNYEAQ in the germline V gene. CDR3 loop: CASSSEGNTIYF. As DNA, the CDR3 is TGTGCCAGCAGCTCCGAGGGAAACACCATATATTTT.

This clone was found once. This chain links TRBV7-2 with TRBJ2-5; no firm D call. Germline V CDR1 and CDR2: SGHTA, FQGNSA. V was pared by 6 bases and J by 4 bases, with 12 bases between. The CDR3 loop spans 13 amino acids. CDR3 in amino acids: CASRFGRVETQYF. The CDR3 DNA reads as TGTGCCAGCAGATTCGGGCGAGTAGAGACCCAGTACTTC.

The chain links TRBV6-1 to TRBJ2-7; 8 nucleotides agree with TRBD2. This CDR3 has 14 residues. Germline values: CDR1 MNHNS, CDR2 SASEGT. Trimming removed 4 bases from V and 2 bases from J; junction bases left unmatched: 4. The CDR3 DNA follows: TGTGCCAGCAGTGTAAAGACTAGCGCCTACGAGCAGTACTTC. As protein: CASSVKTSAYEQYF.

V usage is TRBV18 and J usage is TRBJ2-5; TRBD1 or TRBD2 may be the D gene (5 bases each). The germline V gene encodes CDR1 KGHSH and CDR2 LQKENI. The CDR3 has 20 residues. Trimming stripped 1 base from V and 5 bases from J, with 29 bases between. The CDR3 DNA is TGTGCCAGCTCACCACTTTCTTTCAGAGGGGTACCCTCGGCCTCCGAGACCCAGTACTTC. Protein sequence: CASSPLSFRGVPSASETQYF.